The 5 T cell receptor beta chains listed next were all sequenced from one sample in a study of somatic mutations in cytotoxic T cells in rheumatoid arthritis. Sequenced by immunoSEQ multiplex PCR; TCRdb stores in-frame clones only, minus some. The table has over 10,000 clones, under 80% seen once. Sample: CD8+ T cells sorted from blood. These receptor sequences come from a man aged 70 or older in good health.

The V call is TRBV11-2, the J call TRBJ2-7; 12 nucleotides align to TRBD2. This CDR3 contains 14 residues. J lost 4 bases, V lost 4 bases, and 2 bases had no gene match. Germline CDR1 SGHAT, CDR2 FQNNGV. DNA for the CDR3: TGTGCCAGCAGCTCGGGACTAGCGGGTTACGAGCAGTACTTC. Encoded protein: CASSSGLAGYEQYF. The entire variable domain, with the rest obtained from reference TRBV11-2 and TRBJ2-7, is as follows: EAGVAQSPRYKIIEKRQSVAFWCNPISGHATLYWYQQILGQGPKLLIQFQNNGVVDDSQLPKDRFSAERLKGVDSTLKIQPAKLEDSAVYLCASSSGLAGYEQYFGPGTRLTVT.

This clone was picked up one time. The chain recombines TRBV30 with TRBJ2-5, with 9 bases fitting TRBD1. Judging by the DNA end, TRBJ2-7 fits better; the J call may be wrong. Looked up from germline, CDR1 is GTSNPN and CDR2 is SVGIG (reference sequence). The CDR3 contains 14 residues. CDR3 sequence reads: CASDWTGASYEQYF. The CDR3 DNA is TGTGCCTCCGATTGGACAGGGGCCTCCTACGAGCAGTACTTC.

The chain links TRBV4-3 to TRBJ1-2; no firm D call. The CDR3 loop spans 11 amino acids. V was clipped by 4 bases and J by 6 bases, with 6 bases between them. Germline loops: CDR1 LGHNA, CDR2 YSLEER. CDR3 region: CASSPGNGYTF. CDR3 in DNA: TGCGCCAGCAGCCCGGGAAATGGCTACACCTTC.

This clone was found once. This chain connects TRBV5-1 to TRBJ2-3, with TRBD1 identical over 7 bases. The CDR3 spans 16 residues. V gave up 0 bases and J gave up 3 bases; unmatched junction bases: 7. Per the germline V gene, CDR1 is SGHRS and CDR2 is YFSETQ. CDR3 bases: TGCGCCAGCAGCTTGGGGGCTTGGACAGGAACAGATACGCAGTATTTT. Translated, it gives CASSLGAWTGTDTQYF.

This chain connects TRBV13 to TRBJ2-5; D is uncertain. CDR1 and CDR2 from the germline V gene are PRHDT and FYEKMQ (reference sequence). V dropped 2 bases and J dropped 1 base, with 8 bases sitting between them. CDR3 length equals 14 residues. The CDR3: CASSLTTAQETQYF. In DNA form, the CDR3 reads TGTGCCAGCAGCTTAACCACAGCCCAAGAGACCCAGTACTTC. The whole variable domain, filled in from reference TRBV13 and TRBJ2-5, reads AAGVIQSPRHLIKEKRETATLKCYPIPRHDTVYWYQQGPGQDPQFLISFYEKMQSDKGSIPDRFSAQQFSDYHSELNMSSLELGDSALYFCASSLTTAQETQYFGPGTRLLVL.